This TCR beta chain was sequenced during a study of cytomegalovirus exposure and HLA in healthy donors. Study-wide background: In an earlier analysis, around 100 million unique TCR beta sequences were found from 150 million to 200 million T cells.

Primers for the PCR totalled 60 Vbeta and 13 Jbeta. TCRdb keeps only in-frame clones here, not all; method: immunoSEQ multiplex PCR. The data hold tens of thousands of clones, with less than 85% observed a single time. To note about this clone: Its specificity is unknown.

Regarding the study as a whole: In vitro data verified a few CMV-associated chains as specific for CMV antigens. The study had only CMV serostatus as immune exposure information. Within the data, a cluster of highly shared sequence variants was likely a sequencing artifact.

CDR3 length: 14 residues. CDR1 MGHRA and CDR2 YSYEKL come from the germline V gene. Sequenced sample: PBMCs. The chain has TRBV4-1 and TRBJ2-5; 10 bases map to TRBD2. The DNA end is more similar to TRBJ2-7, so the J call may be wrong. This clonotype was obtained from a woman between 18 and 29 years old in good health and CMV-seropositive. CDR3 region: CASSPSGSRYEQYF. In nucleotides, the CDR3 is TGCGCCAGCAGCCCTAGCGGGAGTAGGTACGAGCAGTACTTC.